The rows below give T cell receptor beta chains drawn from one sample of a study of identical twins. MiXCR, applied by TCRdb to the 5' RACE reads, yields one record per CDR3 protein. The repertoire holds fewer than 800,000 distinct CDR3 sequences, with 7.1% as singletons. This sample was shared with a second study, whose subject was yellow fever vaccine responses in identical twins.

Material: PBMCs. These receptors originate from a woman younger than 30 in good health. Each CDR3 is given with its conserved first and last residue. The D gene is left open where the match is weak. The listing skips clone size in some rows; elsewhere it reads once, few, many or a size class.

v_call	clone_size	d_call	j_call	cdr3_aa	cdr3_nt
TRBV29-1	few	-	TRBJ2-1	CSVGGDKYNEQFF	TGCAGCGTTGGAGGGGACAAATACAATGAGCAGTTCTTC
TRBV20-1	few	-	TRBJ2-5	CSASRGAGETQYF	TGCAGTGCTAGTAGGGGGGCCGGTGAGACCCAGTACTTC
TRBV15	-	-	TRBJ1-5	CATSRDRGRMTQPQHF	TGTGCCACCAGCAGAGATCGGGGCAGAATGACCCAGCCCCAGCATTTT
TRBV5-1	many	-	TRBJ2-3	CASSLEGAGDTQYF	TGCGCCAGCAGCTTGGAAGGGGCTGGGGATACGCAGTATTTT
TRBV12-3/TRBV12-4	-	-	TRBJ2-2	CASSFRRSGELFF	TGTGCCAGCAGTTTCAGGCGGTCCGGGGAGCTGTTTTTT
TRBV3-1	many	-	TRBJ2-2	CASSRPNTGELFF	TGTGCCAGCAGCAGGCCGAACACCGGGGAGCTGTTTTTT
TRBV20-1	many	TRBD2	TRBJ2-7	CSARPGLLPPYEQYF	TGCAGTGCTAGACCGGGACTACTGCCACCCTACGAGCAGTACTTC
TRBV12-3/TRBV12-4	many	-	TRBJ1-3	CASSLGQIGNTIYF	TGTGCCAGCAGTTTGGGGCAGATAGGAAACACCATATATTTT
TRBV12-3/TRBV12-4	many	-	TRBJ1-5	CASSLRASGRSNQPQHF	TGTGCCAGCAGTTTAAGGGCCTCGGGGAGGAGCAATCAGCCCCAGCATTTT
TRBV20-1	-	TRBD2	TRBJ2-3	CSATSSGTSTDTQYF	TGCAGTGCTACCTCTAGCGGGACTAGCACAGATACGCAGTATTTT
TRBV27	-	-	TRBJ1-5	CASSLSGGWQPQHF	TGTGCCAGCAGTTTATCGGGGGGTTGGCAGCCCCAGCATTTT
TRBV4-2	many	TRBD2	TRBJ2-1	CASSQDPIAGGGNEQFF	TGTGCCAGCAGCCAAGATCCTATAGCGGGAGGGGGCAATGAGCAGTTCTTC
TRBV7-9	few	TRBD1	TRBJ1-5	CASSPGTGESQPQHF	TGTGCCAGCAGCCCTGGGACAGGGGAGAGTCAGCCCCAGCATTTT
TRBV28	-	TRBD1	TRBJ2-5	CASSSAGTGGRETQYF	TGTGCCAGCAGTTCTGCCGGGACAGGGGGCAGGGAGACCCAGTACTTC
TRBV18	once	-	TRBJ2-4	CASSPGTRTNKNIQYF	TGTGCCAGCTCACCCGGAACCCGGACCAACAAAAACATTCAGTACTTC
TRBV20-1	few	-	TRBJ1-6	CSARSSNNSPLHF	TGCAGTGCTAGATCCTCCAACAATTCACCCCTCCACTTT
TRBV6-1	many	TRBD1	TRBJ2-1	CASSKGVQGGQFF	TGTGCCAGCAGTAAGGGGGTACAGGGGGGGCAGTTCTTC
TRBV15	many	-	TRBJ2-5	CATSTDKIDDETQYF	TGTGCCACCAGCACCGATAAAATTGACGATGAGACCCAGTACTTC
TRBV12-3/TRBV12-4	many	TRBD1	TRBJ2-1	CASNNRGRLYNEQFF	TGTGCCAGCAACAACAGGGGGCGCTTGTACAATGAGCAGTTCTTC
TRBV7-9	-	-	TRBJ2-3	CASSQKGEGRSDTQYF	TGTGCCAGCAGCCAGAAGGGGGAGGGCCGTTCAGATACGCAGTATTTT
TRBV27	-	TRBD2	TRBJ2-5	CASTKISGRAGETQYF	TGTGCCAGCACTAAAATTAGCGGGAGGGCTGGCGAGACCCAGTACTTC
TRBV20-1	few	-	TRBJ2-1	CSAPPGNPNEQFF	TGCAGTGCTCCACCGGGGAATCCCAATGAGCAGTTCTTC
TRBV12-3/TRBV12-4	-	-	TRBJ2-2	CASSSLETGELFF	TGTGCCAGCAGTTCTTTGGAGACCGGGGAGCTGTTTTTT
TRBV20-1	-	-	TRBJ2-3	CSAKRAGNTDTQYF	TGCAGTGCTAAGAGGGCAGGAAACACAGATACGCAGTATTTT
TRBV6-2/TRBV6-3	-	-	TRBJ2-1	CASSVTWEWVDEQFF	TGTGCCAGCAGCGTAACGTGGGAGTGGGTAGATGAGCAGTTCTTC
TRBV11-2	few	TRBD2	TRBJ2-2	CASSIPPSSGRRTGELFF	TGTGCCAGCAGTATACCCCCCTCTAGCGGGAGACGCACCGGGGAGCTGTTTTTT
TRBV29-1	many	TRBD1	TRBJ2-3	CSVKIAGGDTQYF	TGCAGCGTCAAAATAGCAGGGGGAGATACGCAGTATTTT
TRBV6-5	many	-	TRBJ2-3	CASSSLGGDTQYF	TGTGCCAGCAGTTCCCTTGGGGGAGATACGCAGTATTTT
TRBV5-1	few	TRBD2	TRBJ2-1	CASSLLPSGDYNEQFF	TGCGCCAGCAGCTTGCTCCCTAGCGGCGATTACAATGAGCAGTTCTTC
TRBV7-9	many	TRBD2	TRBJ2-1	CASSSLGGAGKDEQFF	TGTGCCAGCAGCTCTCTCGGGGGAGCGGGAAAAGATGAGCAGTTCTTC
TRBV28	-	-	TRBJ2-7	CASSSQGWKQYF	TGTGCCAGCAGTTCACAGGGATGGAAGCAGTACTTC
TRBV15	many	-	TRBJ1-6	CATSRTGDNSPLHF	TGTGCCACCAGCAGGACAGGTGATAATTCACCCCTCCACTTT
TRBV21-1	many	-	TRBJ2-7	CASSNVGTPDGYEQYF	TGTGCCAGCAGCAATGTGGGGACTCCGGACGGCTACGAGCAGTACTTC
TRBV5-5	-	TRBD1	TRBJ1-6	CASSPTGGEWHSPLHF	TGTGCCAGCAGCCCGACAGGGGGCGAGTGGCATTCACCCCTCCACTTT
TRBV4-1	-	-	TRBJ2-7	CASSQTPTGNSYEQYF	TGCGCCAGCAGCCAGACGCCAACAGGCAACTCCTACGAGCAGTACTTC
TRBV9	-	-	TRBJ1-1	CASSVTASTNTEAFF	TGTGCCAGCAGCGTGACGGCTTCCACGAACACTGAAGCTTTCTTT
TRBV20-1	many	-	TRBJ1-1	CSARIPGWGTEAFF	TGCAGTGCTAGAATTCCAGGGTGGGGCACTGAAGCTTTCTTT
TRBV12-3/TRBV12-4	few	-	TRBJ1-2	CASRPTGSPGYTF	TGTGCCAGCAGACCTACAGGGTCCCCTGGCTACACCTTC
TRBV6-1	-	-	TRBJ1-2	CASSQPPPQNGGGYTF	TGTGCCAGCAGTCAACCCCCCCCCCAAAACGGAGGAGGCTACACCTTC
TRBV6-1	many	-	TRBJ2-1	CASRLSGGNYNEQFF	TGTGCCAGCAGACTGTCTGGGGGGAATTACAATGAGCAGTTCTTC
TRBV28	many	-	TRBJ2-7	CASSFLLPHRSYEQYF	TGTGCCAGCAGTTTCCTACTTCCCCACCGGTCCTACGAGCAGTACTTC
TRBV29-1	many	TRBD1	TRBJ1-1	CSVEGQMNTEAFF	TGCAGCGTTGAGGGACAGATGAACACTGAAGCTTTCTTT
TRBV6-1	many	TRBD1	TRBJ1-1	CASSRLWGQGLNTEAFF	TGTGCCAGCAGTCGATTATGGGGACAGGGATTGAACACTGAAGCTTTCTTT
TRBV7-9	-	TRBD2	TRBJ2-1	CASGDSGGGHNEQFF	TGTGCCAGCGGCGATAGCGGGGGGGGTCACAATGAGCAGTTCTTC
TRBV12-3/TRBV12-4	many	-	TRBJ2-3	CASSWRRTDTQYF	TGTGCCAGCTCCTGGAGGAGGACAGATACGCAGTATTTT
TRBV10-3	many	TRBD1	TRBJ1-5	CAISGGQYSNQPQHF	TGTGCCATCAGTGGGGGACAGTATAGCAATCAGCCCCAGCATTTT
TRBV12-3/TRBV12-4	many	TRBD2	TRBJ2-5	CASSPGTSGGPAETQYF	TGTGCCAGCAGTCCAGGGACTAGCGGGGGACCTGCGGAGACCCAGTACTTC
TRBV24-1	many	-	TRBJ2-1	CATSGEPRTELYNEQFF	TGTGCCACCAGTGGCGAGCCCAGGACAGAACTTTACAATGAGCAGTTCTTC
TRBV2	-	TRBD1	TRBJ1-1	CASRPRQGVNTEAFF	TGTGCCAGCCGACCTCGACAGGGGGTGAACACTGAAGCTTTCTTT